This TCR beta chain was sequenced for a study of blood T cell repertoires in COVID-19. Assay used: immunoSEQ multiplex PCR; TCRdb lists only in-frame clones, some missing. The sample carries some 320,000 clones, roughly nine tenths recorded once. This CDR3 is built from 16 residues. V was pared by 1 base and J by 3 bases, with 3 bases of the junction left unmatched. Per the germline V gene, CDR1 is MGHRA and CDR2 is YSYEKL. The gene calls are TRBV4-1 and TRBJ2-1; 10 bases agree with TRBD2. The specimen was PBMCs or T cells enriched from blood (not recorded which). This receptor was identified in a woman aged 45-60 years who had been exposed to COVID-19. CDR3 loop: CASSQALAGVYNEQFF. The CDR3 DNA follows: TGCGCCAGCAGCCAAGCTCTAGCGGGGGTCTACAATGAGCAGTTCTTC.